This T cell receptor beta chain was recovered during a study of OX40 agonist ivuxolimab in advanced cancers. V was pared by 1 base and J by 6 bases, with 4 bases between. Germline V CDR1 and CDR2: MNHEY, SMNVEV (reference sequence). CDR3 length: 12 amino acids. Sequencing was performed with immunoSEQ multiplex PCR; in TCRdb, only in-frame clones are kept and a portion is missing. The sample lists tens of thousands of clones; around 85% were seen once. Overall study results and limits: At 0.1 to 3.0 mg/kg and by week 6, clonal expansion occurred in CD4+ and CD8+ blood T cells.

Note on this clone: Its antigen is not known.

This chain connects TRBV27 to TRBJ2-1, with D uncertain. The specimen was CD4+ or CD8+ T cells sorted from blood, collected in a trial of the OX40 agonist ivuxolimab. The sequence derives from an adult with an advanced solid tumor such as melanoma, head and neck, liver or kidney cancer. The CDR3 here is CASSLFGNEQFF. The CDR3 DNA sequence: TGTGCCAGCAGTTTATTCGGCAATGAGCAGTTCTTC.